This TCR beta chain was identified during a study of T cells in Graves' hyperthyroidism and ophthalmopathy. At the level of the study: Peripheral blood was obtained at initial diagnosis, preceding any treatment.

The CDR3 is made up of 14 amino acids. The V gene end was trimmed by 5 bases and the J gene end by 0 bases; junction bases not matched to a gene: 3. Germline V gene data show CDR1 as KGHDR and CDR2 as SFDVKD. What was amplified from RNA transcripts were TCR beta CDR3 regions. Initially, a first-round RT-PCR of the TCR CDR3 employed the HTBI primer set. TCRdb reanalysed the multiplex PCR reads using MiXCR and keeps one entry per CDR3 protein. This table holds under 450,000 distinct CDR3 sequences, approximately 15% found once. This clonotype was counted ten times or more. Researchers barred patients who had uncontrolled infection, other autoimmune disease, pregnancy or lactation.

Sequencing was done on a sample of blood. This receptor was obtained from a woman younger than 30 with Graves' hyperthyroidism. The chain recombines TRBV24-1 with TRBJ2-7; 7 nucleotides line up with TRBD1. Here the CDR3 DNA reads TGTGCCACCAGTGCCTGGGACAGCTCCTACGAGCAGTACTTC. Translation: CATSAWDSSYEQYF.